This T cell receptor (beta chain) is drawn from a study of T cells expressing NK-cell markers. Study observations and caveats: A few donors' CD3+CD56-NKG2C+ cells were dominated by the same clonotypes.

With respect to this clonotype: Its antigen is still unknown.

CDR1 SGHAT and CDR2 FQDESV come from the germline V gene (reference sequence). There are 16 residues in the CDR3. In generating TCR beta cDNA, 5'RACE template switching with UMIs was used. TCRdb reprocessed the 5' RACE reads and keeps a single row for each CDR3 protein, giving no DNA. The sample has some 600,000 distinct CDR3 sequences. V is TRBV11-1 and J is TRBJ2-1; lacking DNA, the TRBD2 call made by TCRdb goes unchecked. The sequence was obtained from a man younger than 35 in good health. The sample taken for sequencing was blood T cells: a sorted CD56 or NKG2C T cell subset, CD4+ or CD8+ T cells, or bulk PBMC T cells (not recorded which). CDR3 amino acids: CASSGTGTSWVDEQFF.